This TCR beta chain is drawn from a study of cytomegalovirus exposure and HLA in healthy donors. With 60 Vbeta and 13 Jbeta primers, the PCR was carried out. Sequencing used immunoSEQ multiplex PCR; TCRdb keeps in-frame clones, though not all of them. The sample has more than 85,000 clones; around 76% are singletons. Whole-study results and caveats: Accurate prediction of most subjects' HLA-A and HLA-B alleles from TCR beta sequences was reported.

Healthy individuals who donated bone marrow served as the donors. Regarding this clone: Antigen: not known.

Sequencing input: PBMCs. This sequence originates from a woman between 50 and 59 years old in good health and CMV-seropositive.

The CDR3 DNA is TGTGCCAGCAGCCGGGACAGACACACCGGGGAGCTGTTTTTT. Protein: CASSRDRHTGELFF. The chain uses TRBV6-1 and TRBJ2-2, with 7 positions matching TRBD1. Germline V CDR1 and CDR2: MNHNS, SASEGT. This CDR3 spans 14 amino acids. The junction had 4 bases not matched to a gene; V was cut back by 6 bases and J by 3 bases.